This record covers a single T cell receptor beta chain. The data originate from a study of blood T cells in healthy people across ages. RNA extraction gave at least 5 micrograms of total RNA per sample. The second PCR ran roughly 7 to 11 cycles with a sample-barcoded 5' primer and J-beta primers. Each CDR3 protein gets one entry after TCRdb re-called the 5' RACE reads with MiXCR. The repertoire holds around 1.1 million distinct CDR3 sequences, more than 30% seen once, with around 14% in the top ten. The material sequenced was blood. This receptor was identified in a man aged 18 to 29 in good health.

The CDR3 DNA follows: TGTGCCAGCAGTCAAAAGGGGATAATGGACTATGGCTACACCTTC. It specifies CASSQKGIMDYGYTF. V and J are TRBV6-6 and TRBJ1-2; a possible D gene is TRBD1 (5 bases). V lost 5 bases and J lost 3, with 16 bases in between. The CDR3 consists of 15 residues. Looked up from germline, CDR1 is MNHNY and CDR2 is SVGAGI (reference sequence).